The 14 T cell receptor beta chains below all came from one sample that was sequenced in a study of blood T cell repertoires in COVID-19 (dated by TCRdb to the early 2020s). The library was made by the immunoSEQ multiplex PCR assay. The source is immuneACCESS, and TCRdb retained only in-frame sequences with V and J called. Part of the clones is not carried over; for the studies checked, unresolved V genes explain less than half of this, and the remainder is unexplained. The table for this sample lists some 270,000 clones; 85% to 90% of them were counted only once. The leading ten clones occupy approximately 2% of the sample. The sample taken for sequencing was PBMCs or T cells enriched from blood (not recorded which). All receptors derive from a woman in her fifties or sixties who had recovered from COVID-19.

The chain uses TRBV5-1 and TRBJ2-5; 11 bases align to TRBD2. There are 15 residues in the CDR3. The V gene's germline CDR1 is SGHRS and CDR2 YFSETQ. Trimming took 3 bases from V and 4 from J; bases not matched to a gene: 5. The CDR3 DNA follows: TGCGCCAGCAGCTCCATAGCGGGGGGGGCAGAGACCCAGTACTTC. Its protein product is CASSSIAGGAETQYF.

V is TRBV11-1 and J is TRBJ1-1; TRBD1 might be the D (5 bases). CDR1 and CDR2 from the germline V gene are SGHAT and FQDESV (reference sequence). V dropped 2 bases and J dropped 0 bases, with 13 bases sitting between them. This CDR3 comprises 16 residues. The CDR3 region has the DNA TGTGCCAGCAGCTTAAGGAGGGGTTTCATGAACACTGAAGCTTTCTTT. It translates to CASSLRRGFMNTEAFF.

The chain is built from TRBV30 and TRBJ1-5; the match to TRBD1 covers 8 bases. This CDR3 has 12 amino acids. The V gene end was trimmed by 3 bases and the J gene end by 9 bases; junction bases not matched to a gene: 4. Germline CDR1 reads GTSNPN; CDR2 reads SVGIG (reference sequence). In DNA form, the CDR3 reads TGTGCCTGGAGGGACAGGGTTGGGCCCCAGCATTTT. Protein product: CAWRDRVGPQHF.

J is TRBJ1-3 and V is TRBV10-1; D unclear. This CDR3 is built from 16 residues. V was cut by 4 bases and J by 0 bases, with 13 bases left in between. Germline values: CDR1 WNHNN, CDR2 SYGVQD (reference sequence). The CDR3 spells CASSASHGNSGNTIYF. The CDR3 DNA sequence: TGCGCCAGCAGTGCCTCCCACGGGAACTCTGGAAACACCATATATTTT.

This clone was seen more than once but under ten times. The rearrangement uses TRBV9 and TRBJ1-6, with TRBD1 as a possible D gene (5 bases). Trimming left V 3 bases short and J 7 bases short, with 17 bases between. This CDR3 region has 16 residues. Germline CDR1 and CDR2: SGDLS and YYNGEE. DNA of the CDR3: TGTGCCAGCAGCGCCAGGGATGCAGGGTGGAATTCACCCCTCCACTTT. This encodes CASSARDAGWNSPLHF.

V is TRBV11-1 and J is TRBJ2-1, with a weak D call TRBD2 (6 bases). Trimming left V 11 bases short and J 5 bases short, with 13 bases between. This CDR3 spans 12 amino acids. Germline loops: CDR1 SGHAT, CDR2 FQDESV (reference sequence). The CDR3 loop reads CAWGDSNNEQFF. The CDR3 coding sequence is TGTGCCTGGGGGGACTCAAACAATGAGCAGTTCTTC.

The table lists this clone with a few counts. This chain joins TRBV29-1 and TRBJ1-2, with D hard to call. The V end was cut by 5 bases, the J end by 0 bases, with 13 bases between. The germline CDR1 and CDR2 sequences are SQVTM and ANQGSEA. CDR3 length: 14 residues. This CDR3 reads CSVSRANSNYGYTF. CDR3 DNA: TGCAGCGTTTCGAGGGCAAACTCTAACTATGGCTACACCTTC.

This chain joins TRBV2 and TRBJ2-7; D not resolved. Germline V gene data show CDR1 as SNHLY and CDR2 as FYNNEI. The V and J ends lost 5 bases and 3 bases respectively, with 5 bases between them. The length of the CDR3 is 11 residues. Written as DNA, the CDR3 is TGTGCCAGCAGTCCTCGCTACGAGCAGTACTTC. The encoded protein is CASSPRYEQYF.

The gene calls are TRBV7-3 and TRBJ1-1, with TRBD1 identical over 8 bases. Looked up from germline, CDR1 is SGHTA and CDR2 is FQGTGA. The length of the CDR3 is 13 residues. Unmatched junction bases numbered 0, after V lost 3 bases and J lost 3 bases. The CDR3 is CASSLDRDTEAFF. CDR3 DNA: TGTGCCAGCAGCTTGGACAGGGACACTGAAGCTTTCTTT.

CDR3 coding DNA: TGTGCCAGCAGCCATCGAAGGGGCAGTCTGATCTATGGCTACACCTTC. It translates to CASSHRRGSLIYGYTF. The chain links TRBV3-1 (or the pseudogene TRBV3-2) to TRBJ1-2; a weak D match, TRBD1 (5 bases). The germline V gene has CDR1 LGHDT and CDR2 YNNKEL (reference sequence). The germline V and J ends were trimmed by 3 bases and 4 bases, with 18 bases remaining between them. The CDR3 runs to 16 residues.

The J gene is TRBJ2-3, the V gene TRBV6-2 or TRBV6-3; TRBD2 agrees at 10 bases. The V gene's germline CDR1 is MNHEY and CDR2 SVGEGT. The V and J ends lost 5 bases and 2 bases, in that order; junction bases with no gene match: 10. The CDR3 runs 17 residues. The CDR3 is CASSTPGLAYPTDTQYF. The CDR3 DNA follows: TGTGCCAGCAGTACACCGGGACTAGCGTACCCCACAGATACGCAGTATTTT.

The chain links TRBV10-3 to TRBJ1-5, with a weak D call TRBD1 (5 bases). With 8 bases removed from V and 6 bases from J, the gap between germline ends came to 14 bases. CDR3 length: 13 residues. Looked up from germline, CDR1 is ENHRY and CDR2 is SYGVKD. DNA for the CDR3: TGTGCCATCGGGCAGGGATTGGGTCAGCCCCAGCATTTT. Its protein product is CAIGQGLGQPQHF.

V usage is TRBV11-1 and J usage is TRBJ2-1; 11 positions agree with TRBD2. Germline CDR1 is SGHAT and CDR2 is FQDESV (reference sequence). CDR3 size: 15 residues. With V trimmed by 5 bases and J by 4 bases, 4 bases remained unmatched. The chain's CDR3 is CASSTRTSGYNEQFF. The CDR3 DNA reads TGTGCCAGCAGCACTCGGACTAGCGGGTACAATGAGCAGTTCTTC. The full variable domain, in which reference TRBV11-1 and TRBJ2-1 provide the parts outside the CDR3, is EAEVAQSPRYKITEKSQAVAFWCDPISGHATLYWYRQILGQGPELLVQFQDESVVDDSQLPKDRFSAERLKGVDSTLKIQPAELGDSAMYLCASSTRTSGYNEQFFGPGTRLTVL.

The genes are TRBV4-2 and TRBJ1-1; the match to TRBD1 covers 10 bases. The CDR3 contains 15 residues. V lost 1 base and J lost 3; bases outside the gene matches: 2. Germline values: CDR1 LGHNA, CDR2 YNFKEQ. In DNA form, the CDR3 reads TGTGCCAGCAGCCAAGGGGGGACAGGGGACACTGAAGCTTTCTTT. It translates to CASSQGGTGDTEAFF.